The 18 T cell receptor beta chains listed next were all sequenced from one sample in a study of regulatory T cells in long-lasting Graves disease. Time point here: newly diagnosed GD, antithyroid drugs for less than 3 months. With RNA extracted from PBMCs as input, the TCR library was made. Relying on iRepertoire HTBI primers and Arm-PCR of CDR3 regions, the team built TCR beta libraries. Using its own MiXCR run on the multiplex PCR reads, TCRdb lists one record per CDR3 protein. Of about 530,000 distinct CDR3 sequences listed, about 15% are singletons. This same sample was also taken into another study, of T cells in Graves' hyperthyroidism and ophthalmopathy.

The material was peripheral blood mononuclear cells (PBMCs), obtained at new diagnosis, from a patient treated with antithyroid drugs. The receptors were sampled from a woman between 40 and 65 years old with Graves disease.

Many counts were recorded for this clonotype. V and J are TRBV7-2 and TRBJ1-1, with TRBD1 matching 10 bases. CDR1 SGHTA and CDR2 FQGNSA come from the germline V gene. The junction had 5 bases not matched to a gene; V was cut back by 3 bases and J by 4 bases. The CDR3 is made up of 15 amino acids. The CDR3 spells CASSFLTGGPTEAFF. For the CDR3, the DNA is TGTGCCAGCAGCTTTTTGACAGGGGGCCCCACTGAAGCTTTCTTT.

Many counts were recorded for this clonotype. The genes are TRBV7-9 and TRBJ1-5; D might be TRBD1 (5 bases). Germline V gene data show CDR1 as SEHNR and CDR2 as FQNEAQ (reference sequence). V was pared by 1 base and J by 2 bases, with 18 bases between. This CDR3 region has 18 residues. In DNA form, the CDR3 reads TGTGCCAGCAGCTTAGGGAACGTTGGGGGACGGCGCAATCAGCCCCAGCATTTT. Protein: CASSLGNVGGRRNQPQHF.

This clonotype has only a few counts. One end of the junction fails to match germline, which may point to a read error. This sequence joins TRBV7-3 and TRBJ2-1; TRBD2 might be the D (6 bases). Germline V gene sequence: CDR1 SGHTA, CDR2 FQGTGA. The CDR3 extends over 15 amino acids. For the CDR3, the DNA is TGTGCCAGCAGCCCACGGGGGAGCTCCCACAATGAGCAGTTCTTC. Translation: CASSPRGSSHNEQFF.

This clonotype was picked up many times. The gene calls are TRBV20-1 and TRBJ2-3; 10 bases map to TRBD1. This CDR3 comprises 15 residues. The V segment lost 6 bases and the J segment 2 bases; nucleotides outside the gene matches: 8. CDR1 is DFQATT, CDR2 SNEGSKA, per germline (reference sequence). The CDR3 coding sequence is TGCAGTGCCCAGGGGACAGGGGTCAACACAGATACGCAGTATTTT. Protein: CSAQGTGVNTDTQYF.

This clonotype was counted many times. The chain's CDR3 is CASGLGRDRGPFGGYTF. In DNA, the CDR3 is TGTGCTAGTGGTTTGGGCCGGGACAGAGGACCCTTCGGTGGCTACACCTTC. The chain couples TRBV12-5 to TRBJ1-2; 7 positions match TRBD1. The CDR3 is made up of 17 amino acids. CDR1 LGHNT and CDR2 FRNRAP come from the germline V gene. The junction had 15 bases not matched to a gene; V was cut back by 1 base and J by 7 bases.

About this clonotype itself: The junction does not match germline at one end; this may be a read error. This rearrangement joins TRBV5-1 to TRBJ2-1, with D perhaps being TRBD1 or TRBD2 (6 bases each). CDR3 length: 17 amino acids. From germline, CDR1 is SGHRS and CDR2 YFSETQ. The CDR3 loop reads CASGLGGTGFGDNEQFF. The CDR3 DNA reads TGCGCCAGCGGCTTGGGGGGCACAGGGTTCGGAGACAATGAGCAGTTCTTC.

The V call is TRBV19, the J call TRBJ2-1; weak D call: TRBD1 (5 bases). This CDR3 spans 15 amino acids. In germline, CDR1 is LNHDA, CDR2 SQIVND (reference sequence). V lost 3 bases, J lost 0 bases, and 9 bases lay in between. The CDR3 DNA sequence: TGTGCCAGTAGTATGGGGCCGAGCTCCTACAATGAGCAGTTCTTC. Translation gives CASSMGPSSYNEQFF.

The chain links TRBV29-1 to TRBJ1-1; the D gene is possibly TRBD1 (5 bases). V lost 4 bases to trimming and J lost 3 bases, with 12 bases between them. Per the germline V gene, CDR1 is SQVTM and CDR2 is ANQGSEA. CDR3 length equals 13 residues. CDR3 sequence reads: CSVGAGRDTEAFF. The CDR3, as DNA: TGCAGCGTTGGGGCAGGGAGAGACACTGAAGCTTTCTTT.

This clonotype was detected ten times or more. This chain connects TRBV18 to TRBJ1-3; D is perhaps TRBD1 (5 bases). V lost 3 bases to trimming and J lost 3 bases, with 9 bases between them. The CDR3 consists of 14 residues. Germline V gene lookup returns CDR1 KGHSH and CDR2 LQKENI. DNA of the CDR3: TGTGCCAGCTCACCCCAGGGATATGGAAACACCATATATTTT. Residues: CASSPQGYGNTIYF.

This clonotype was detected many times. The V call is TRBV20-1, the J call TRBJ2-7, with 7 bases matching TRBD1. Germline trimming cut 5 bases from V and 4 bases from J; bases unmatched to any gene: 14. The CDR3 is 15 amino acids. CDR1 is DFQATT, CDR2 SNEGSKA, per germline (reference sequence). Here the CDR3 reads CSASPTGQVGYEQYF. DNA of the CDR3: TGCAGTGCTTCCCCCACCGGACAGGTGGGGTACGAGCAGTACTTC.

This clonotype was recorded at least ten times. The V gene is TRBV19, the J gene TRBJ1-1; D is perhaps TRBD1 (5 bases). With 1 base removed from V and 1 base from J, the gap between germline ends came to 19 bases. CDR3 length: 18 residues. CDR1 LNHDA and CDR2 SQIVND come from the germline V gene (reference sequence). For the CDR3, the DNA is TGTGCCAGTAGTATAGTTGTCGGGGCCGGGGTACAGAACACTGAAGCTTTCTTT. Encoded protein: CASSIVVGAGVQNTEAFF. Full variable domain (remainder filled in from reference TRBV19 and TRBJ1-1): DGGITQSPKYLFRKEGQNVTLSCEQNLNHDAMYWYRQDPGQGLRLIYYSQIVNDFQKGDIAEGYSVSREKKESFPLTVTSAQKNPTAFYLCASSIVVGAGVQNTEAFFGQGTRLTVV.

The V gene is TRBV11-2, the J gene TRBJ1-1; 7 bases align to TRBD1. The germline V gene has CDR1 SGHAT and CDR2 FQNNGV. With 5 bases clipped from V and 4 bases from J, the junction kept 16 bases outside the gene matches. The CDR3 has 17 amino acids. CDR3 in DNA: TGTGCCAGCAGCCACCCGGGGACAGATAAATTGACCACTGAAGCTTTCTTT. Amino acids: CASSHPGTDKLTTEAFF.

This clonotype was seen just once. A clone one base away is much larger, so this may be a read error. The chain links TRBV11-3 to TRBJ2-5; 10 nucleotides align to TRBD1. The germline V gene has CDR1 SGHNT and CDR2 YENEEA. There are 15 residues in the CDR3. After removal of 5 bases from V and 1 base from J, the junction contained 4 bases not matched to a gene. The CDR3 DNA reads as TGTGCCAGCAGCGATTGGACAGGGGGCCAAGAGACCCAGTACTTC. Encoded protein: CASSDWTGGQETQYF.

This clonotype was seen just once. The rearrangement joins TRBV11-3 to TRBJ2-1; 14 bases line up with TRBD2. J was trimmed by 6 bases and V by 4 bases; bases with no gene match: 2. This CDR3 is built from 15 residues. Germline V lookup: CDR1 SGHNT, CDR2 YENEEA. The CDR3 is CASSWTSGGPNEQFF. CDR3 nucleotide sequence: TGTGCCAGCAGCTGGACTAGCGGGGGGCCCAATGAGCAGTTCTTC.

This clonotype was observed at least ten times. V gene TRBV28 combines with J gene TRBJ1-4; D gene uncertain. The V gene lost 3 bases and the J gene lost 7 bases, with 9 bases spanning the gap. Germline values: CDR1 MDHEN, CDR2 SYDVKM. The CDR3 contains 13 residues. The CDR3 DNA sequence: TGTGCCAGCAGTTTGTGGGGAGGTGAAAAACTGTTTTTT. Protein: CASSLWGGEKLFF.

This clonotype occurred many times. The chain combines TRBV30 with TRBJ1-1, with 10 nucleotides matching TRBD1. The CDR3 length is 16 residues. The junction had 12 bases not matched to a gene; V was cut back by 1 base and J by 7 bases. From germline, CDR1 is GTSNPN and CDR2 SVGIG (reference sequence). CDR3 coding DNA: TGTGCCTGGAGTGGACGTCCAGGGGACAGGGGATTTGAAGCTTTCTTT. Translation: CAWSGRPGDRGFEAFF.

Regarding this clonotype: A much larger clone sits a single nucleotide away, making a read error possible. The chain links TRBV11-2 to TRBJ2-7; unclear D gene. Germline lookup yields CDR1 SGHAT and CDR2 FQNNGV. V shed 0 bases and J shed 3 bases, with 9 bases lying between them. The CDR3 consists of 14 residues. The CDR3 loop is CASSLDRQSYEQYF. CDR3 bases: TGTGCCAGCAGCTTAGATCGCCAGAGCTACGAGCAGTACTTC.

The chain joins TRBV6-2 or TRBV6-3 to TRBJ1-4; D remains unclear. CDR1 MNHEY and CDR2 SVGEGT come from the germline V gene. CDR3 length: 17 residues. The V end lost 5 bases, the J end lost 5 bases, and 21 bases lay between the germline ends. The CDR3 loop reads CASSAPSLQILNEKLFF. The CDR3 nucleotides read TGTGCCAGCAGTGCCCCCTCCCTGCAGATTTTAAATGAAAAACTGTTTTTT.